These 9 T cell receptor beta chains were sequenced from one sample in a study of CD4 T cell repertoires in COVID-19. This table comes from immunoSEQ multiplex PCR, and its TCRdb copy is limited to in-frame clones, with some not included. The repertoire consists of tens of thousands of clones, with around 86% occurring once and the leading ten covering about 0.6%. No culture step preceded sequencing of the ex vivo isolated memory T cells. The specimen comprised central memory CD4+ T cells from blood, sampled before the COVID-19 pandemic. The receptors derive from a human donor who had COVID-19.

The rearrangement uses TRBV19 and TRBJ1-5, with TRBD1 identical over 10 bases. This CDR3 has 17 amino acids. In germline, CDR1 is LNHDA, CDR2 SQIVND (reference sequence). Losses at the gene ends were 1 base for V and 7 bases for J; bases not matched to a gene: 10. The CDR3 sequence is CASSIGIGDRGKQPQHF. The CDR3 nucleotides are TGTGCCAGTAGTATAGGTATCGGGGACAGGGGTAAGCAGCCCCAGCATTTT. The whole variable domain, remainder taken from reference TRBV19 and TRBJ1-5, is DGGITQSPKYLFRKEGQNVTLSCEQNLNHDAMYWYRQDPGQGLRLIYYSQIVNDFQKGDIAEGYSVSREKKESFPLTVTSAQKNPTAFYLCASSIGIGDRGKQPQHFGDGTRLSIL.

The J gene is TRBJ2-7, the V gene TRBV18; D perhaps matches TRBD2 (6 bases). Germline V gives CDR1 KGHSH, CDR2 LQKENI. Trimming removed 3 bases at V and 4 bases at J, with 13 bases between. The CDR3 is 14 amino acids. The CDR3 region is CASSPRRDAYEQYF. In nucleotides, the CDR3 is TGTGCCAGCTCACCGCGGCGGGACGCGTACGAGCAGTACTTC.

The chain links TRBV27 to TRBJ1-2; D ambiguous. From germline, CDR1 is MNHEY and CDR2 SMNVEV (reference sequence). The CDR3 loop spans 13 amino acids. V dropped 5 bases and J dropped 3 bases, with 10 bases sitting between them. CDR3 bases: TGTGCCAGCAGTGGCAGGCTTTACTATGGCTACACCTTC. It specifies CASSGRLYYGYTF.

The chain couples TRBV19 to TRBJ2-3; D gene uncertain. V dropped 1 base and J dropped 1 base, with 3 bases sitting between them. The germline V gene has CDR1 LNHDA and CDR2 SQIVND (reference sequence). This CDR3 has 13 residues. The CDR3 region has the DNA TGTGCCAGTAGTATAGGAGGCACAGATACGCAGTATTTT. Translated, it gives CASSIGGTDTQYF.

The rearrangement links TRBV7-6 to TRBJ2-7; 11 nucleotides line up with TRBD1. V shed 1 base and J 11 bases; nucleotides not matched to a gene: 7. This CDR3 comprises 14 residues. The germline V gene has CDR1 SGHVS and CDR2 FNYEAQ. The CDR3 region has the DNA TGTGCCAGCAGCTTAGGACCCCCGGGACAGGGGGAGTACTTC. Translation: CASSLGPPGQGEYF.

The rearrangement links TRBV19 to TRBJ2-5, with 7 bases that match TRBD2. The CDR3 totals 15 residues. V was pared by 7 bases and J by 5 bases, with 13 bases of the junction left unmatched. Germline V gene data show CDR1 as LNHDA and CDR2 as SQIVND (reference sequence). CDR3 sequence: CASKAPGREGETQYF. In DNA, the CDR3 is TGTGCCAGTAAGGCCCCCGGCAGGGAGGGCGAGACCCAGTACTTC.

The chain combines TRBV9 with TRBJ2-2; TRBD2 might be the D (6 bases). In germline, CDR1 is SGDLS, CDR2 YYNGEE. The CDR3 has 17 amino acids. The ends were cut back, 3 bases at V and 0 bases at J, with 15 bases in the middle. CDR3 in DNA: TGTGCCAGCAGCGCGCGGGGTGGGGGGTCGAACACCGGGGAGCTGTTTTTT. Encoded protein: CASSARGGGSNTGELFF.

The rearrangement links TRBV7-2 to TRBJ1-2; the D is unclear. The germline V gene encodes CDR1 SGHTA and CDR2 FQGNSA. The CDR3 totals 15 residues. The V gene lost 4 bases and the J gene lost 4 bases, with 16 bases spanning the gap. The CDR3 nucleotides read TGTGCCAGCAGCTCGACGTGGGCACTTAGCTATGGCTACACCTTC. This translates into CASSSTWALSYGYTF.

The rearrangement joins TRBV9 to TRBJ1-2, with D possibly TRBD1 on 6 matching bases. The V end was cut by 2 bases, the J end by 6 bases, with 14 bases between. From germline, CDR1 is SGDLS and CDR2 YYNGEE. This CDR3 has 14 amino acids. Here the CDR3 DNA reads TGTGCCAGCAGCGTCCCACAGGGTAAGGATGGCTACACCTTC. It encodes CASSVPQGKDGYTF.